The T cell receptor beta chain under discussion was sequenced for a study of beta chain features in type 1 diabetes. Study-wide results and limits: Small HLA sub-analyses could not settle whether HLA shapes TCRB rearrangement. Among patients with Type 1 diabetes, TCRB CDR3s were moderately but significantly shorter in every one of the four CD4+ subsets. Patients with type 1 diabetes showed fewer VDJ junction insertions and more deletions. A closer apparent resemblance between naive, central memory and Treg TCRB repertoires was seen in patients than in healthy donors.

Researchers reported sorting CD4+ naive, central memory, regulatory and stem cell-like memory cells via CD45RO/CCR7/CD25/CD127/CD95/CD27. What was sequenced were expressed TCRB transcripts, since all of the isolated RNA had been reverse transcribed. The protocol was immunoSEQ multiplex PCR, while the TCRdb copy is restricted to in-frame clones and leaves out a portion. The sample records about 160,000 clones, around 8% being singletons. Of note for this clone: Its antigen is unidentified.

The germline gives CDR1 MNHEY, CDR2 SMNVEV (reference sequence). The CDR3 sequence is 15 residues long. Between the trimmed V and J ends, which lost 7 bases and 0 bases, there was a span of 12 bases. This clonotype was obtained from a woman in her forties with type 1 diabetes. The sample comprised central memory CD4+ T cells from blood. The chain recombines TRBV27 with TRBJ2-2; D is uncertain. The CDR3 loop reads CASTIFSTNTGELFF. CDR3 nucleotides: TGTGCCAGCACCATTTTTAGCACGAACACCGGGGAGCTGTTTTTT.